This T cell receptor (beta chain) was sequenced during a study of T cell repertoires in cytomegalovirus infection (dated by TCRdb to the late 2010s). General notes on the study: Donor HLA type was relevant to the analysis, because carriage of CMV infection together with the matching HLA type was indicated by public TCR beta signatures. Broad study findings and their caveats: In both this cohort and an independent roughly 330-donor cohort, the cumulative frequency of public TCR beta family members distinguished carriers of CMV infection plus the relevant HLA type. The ex vivo response was dominated by HLA-C-restricted CMV-specific TCR beta clonotypes, which also provided the single most frequent clonotype in two of eight donors.

Sequencing took place on an Illumina HiSeq 1500. The public reads were quality trimmed at Q25 with fastp and then assembled into clones with MiXCR by TCRdb, keeping productive beta chains. Identical CDR3 proteins give one entry, which carries the most common genes and DNA. The sample records more than 400,000 distinct CDR3 sequences, around 27% of which are singletons. The top ten hold roughly an eighth of the sample. The CDR3, from cysteine to phenylalanine, totals 16 residues. CDR3 DNA is the only sequence kept; it has 48 bases, read in frame from the first base. The germline V end is reduced by 5 bases and the J end by 0 bases; junction bases left unmatched: 5. The germline V gene specifies SGHTA as CDR1 and FQGTGA as CDR2. In the case of this clonotype: What antigen it recognizes has not been identified. No base qualities exist here, and no much larger clone lies one base off it.

Sequencing used PBMCs. The TCR comes from a human donor in good health (CMV status not recorded). Some clones in this sample may be carry-over from other donors' samples. The sequence links TRBV7-3 to TRBJ2-2; the central 8 bases match TRBD1. The CDR3 reads CASSETGVANTGELFF. DNA sequence: TGTGCCAGCAGCGAGACAGGGGTCGCGAACACCGGGGAGCTGTTTTTT. Extended through the reference TRBV7-3 and TRBJ2-2 proteins, this CDR3 yields the full variable domain: GAGVSQTPSNKVTEKGKYVELRCDPISGHTALYWYRQSLGQGPEFLIYFQGTGAADDSGLPNDRFFAVRPEGSVSTLKIQRTERGDSAVYLCASSETGVANTGELFFGEGSRLTVL.